Listed here is a single T cell receptor beta chain. These data are taken from a study of blood T cell repertoires in COVID-19. Original processing methods: Using reference gene primer amplification, nucleated cell counts were estimated. Assay used: immunoSEQ multiplex PCR; TCRdb lists only in-frame clones, some missing. V and J calls and clone size come straight from that table; D and trimming were deduced from the DNA. The repertoire holds roughly 140,000 clones, with approximately 87% as singletons. Germline lookup yields CDR1 SGHAT and CDR2 FQNNGV. The ends were cut back, 3 bases at V and 3 bases at J, with 18 bases in the middle. The CDR3 is 17 residues long. Individuals aged 18 to 89 years were recruited from 24 US areas. Cohorts were assigned according to the clinical history that participants reported.

This clonotype was sampled from a woman in her twenties or thirties with acute COVID-19. Sequencing was performed on PBMCs or T cells enriched from blood (not recorded which). The chain joins TRBV11-2 to TRBJ2-1; tentatively, D is TRBD1 (6 bases). CDR3 amino acids: CASSFGQSGRHYNEQFF. In DNA, the CDR3 is TGTGCCAGCAGCTTCGGACAGTCGGGAAGGCACTACAATGAGCAGTTCTTC.